The source of this T cell receptor beta chain is a study of blood T cell repertoires in COVID-19. Looking at the study overall: Samples representing acute and convalescent COVID-19 were sourced from the United States, Italy and Spain. PBMCs, B-cell-depleted T cells, or T cells provided the cDNA or gDNA that made up the material.

Followed over time, Seattle patients had been enrolled while infection was active. Methods used by the authors: The assay estimated nucleated cells by amplifying reference gene primers. Generated by immunoSEQ multiplex PCR, the TCRdb table keeps only in-frame clones and is missing some. V, J and clone size are those of that table, while D and trimming were read from the DNA. The sample consists of 300,000 to 350,000 clones, about 90% of them appearing once. This CDR3 has 13 residues. The J gene is TRBJ1-1, the V gene TRBV21-1. TRBV21-1 has pseudogene status. The source is a woman between 70 and 85 years old with COVID-19, enrolled during active disease. The sample comprised peripheral blood. CDR3: CASTLILNTEAFF. CDR3 DNA: TGTGCCAGCACCTTAATTCTGAACACTGAAGCTTTCTTT.